This TCR beta chain is drawn from a study of regulatory T cells in long-lasting Graves disease (dated by TCRdb to the early 2020s). Study-wide context: Persistent Graves' disease was defined as persistently positive TSH receptor autoantibodies together with antithyroid drug treatment for over 5 years. Persistent Graves' disease patients in the clinical cohort had taken antithyroid drugs for about 10.3 years on average. Patients with persistent Graves' disease were compared with patients with newly diagnosed Graves' disease using TCR sequencing and RNA sequencing of peripheral blood. The study was conducted in China and was registered as a clinical trial. A total of roughly 35 samples underwent TCR sequencing: some 13 from persistent and around 20 from newly diagnosed Graves' disease patients.

Summary of the overall study and its limitations: Only the TCR beta chain was sequenced and analyzed. Patients with persistent disease shared more public clonotypes (approximately 2,500) than newly diagnosed patients did (around 980). The authors noted that the small sample size was a limitation that may lower accuracy. Persistent Graves' disease patients showed lower TCR Shannon entropy and fewer highly expanded clones than newly diagnosed patients, suggesting clonal expansion. Peripheral blood alone was examined, since thyroid tissue, which constituted the primary lesion, could not be accessed. Persistent disease showed preferential use of TRBV28, TRBJ1-2 and TRBJ2-5, whereas newly diagnosed disease favored TRBV20-1 and TRBJ2-1.

The library came from multiplex PCR. TCRdb names Illumina HiSeq 4000 as the instrument used. CDR3 regions were amplified by Arm-PCR with iRepertoire HTBI primers to construct TCR beta libraries. Gel purification was performed on PCR products prior to sequencing. Regarding the original processing steps: Gene usage analysis of CDR3 amino acid clonotypes used the 62 TRBV and 14 TRBJ segments found across samples. COPE and FqMerger were used to merge the filtered high-quality paired reads into contigs. BLAST was used to align contigs to IMGT TRBV, TRBD and TRBJ reference genes, with CDR3 defined following IMGT. Clonotypes above 0.1% frequency were classified as highly expanded clones. Repertoire diversity was measured by Shannon entropy, and V-J evenness by the Gini coefficient. A clonotype was considered public if more than one individual shared it. TCRdb reprocessed the public reads (quality trimming at Q25 with fastp, clone calling with MiXCR) and kept in-frame beta chains. Entries that share a CDR3 protein sequence are merged under the most common genes and DNA. Here the V and J calls rest on TCRdb's processing, not on the authors' analysis. Within this sample are about 660,000 distinct CDR3 sequences, with roughly 30% of them counted one time only. The ten biggest clones cover roughly 40% of the sample.

Comment on this clonotype: Its recognized antigen is unknown. Nothing much larger sits one base from this clone, and base qualities are not available.

The CDR3, from cysteine to phenylalanine, totals 14 residues. Only CDR3 DNA remains: 42 bases, in frame from the first base. The junction carries 17 bases between V and J, which are trimmed by 8 bases and 6 bases respectively. Per the germline V gene, MNHNS is the CDR1 and SASEGT is the CDR2. The sample's time point label, decoded: persistent/refractory GD, antithyroid drugs over 5 years with positive TRAb. RNA was extracted from PBMCs in TRIzol for both TCR sequencing and RNA sequencing. The diagnosis of Graves' disease was made according to American Thyroid Association guidelines. The patients came from an endocrinology department in Xi'an, China. Each patient gave approximately 9.7 milliliters of peripheral blood, collected in an EDTA anticoagulant tube. Ficoll Paque Plus density gradient separation was used to isolate PBMCs, and no additional T cell sorting was done. RNA quality was checked with an Agilent 2100 Bioanalyzer and agarose gel, and concentration with a NanoDrop 2000.

The sequence came from a female donor with Graves disease. Sequencing used peripheral blood mononuclear cells (PBMCs), obtained when the disease was refractory, from a patient treated with antithyroid drugs. The V and J segments used are TRBV6-1 and TRBJ2-1, with TRBD1 perhaps the D gene, on 6 matching bases. The CDR3 reads CASGPTGPVNEQFF. The DNA is TGTGCCAGCGGCCCGACAGGCCCCGTCAATGAGCAGTTCTTC.